This T cell receptor beta chain was captured in a study of shared clonotypes between healthy human individuals. About the study: CD8 memory received one plate per donor, CD8 naive two, CD4 memory three and CD4 naive three.

Sequencing was performed with immunoSEQ multiplex PCR; in TCRdb, only in-frame clones are kept and a portion is missing. The data hold some 2.1 million clones, with 85% to 95% observed a single time. As to this clone: Its cognate antigen is unknown.

In germline, CDR1 is SGHVS, CDR2 FQNEAQ. V lost 4 bases, J lost 6 bases, and 18 bases lay in between. The CDR3 loop spans 15 amino acids. Whole-study findings and limits: Only blood was sampled; tissue repertoires likely differ. Among several donors, roughly 5% of naive CD4 clonotypes were found in common.

Naive CD8 cells comprised CD45RO-negative, CCR7-positively selected cells, excluding terminally differentiated effector memory CD45RA+ cells. The clonotype comes from a man aged 18 to 30 in good health. Some clones in this sample may be carry-over from other donors' samples. Sequenced input: naive CD8+ T cells from PBMCs. V and J are TRBV7-8 and TRBJ1-1; possible D gene TRBD1, 6 bases. The CDR3 DNA sequence: TGTGCCAGCAGCTCTAGGGGGGGCAAGAGGGCTGAAGCTTTCTTT. Amino acid sequence: CASSSRGGKRAEAFF. Variable domain in full (rest from reference TRBV7-8 and TRBJ1-1): GAGVSQSPRYKVAKRGQDVALRCDPISGHVSLFWYQQALGQGPEFLTYFQNEAQLDKSGLPSDRFFAERPEGSVSTLKIQRTQQEDSAVYLCASSSRGGKRAEAFFGQGTRLTVV.